The sample holds many counts of the clone carrying this T cell receptor (beta chain). Antigen specificity is unknown. These data belong to a study of CD8+CD57+ T cells in acquired aplastic anemia. The overall study: CD4+ and CD8+ cells, once sorted, gave DNA averaging around 3.2 ug. The study obtained 11 million or so reads on average for CD4+ cells from healthy donors. The study, taken as a whole, reports: More than 25 was the count of CD8+ CDR3 sequences that patients shared with controls. Researchers reported that CD8+ Simpson's diversity was not significantly different in patients versus controls.

Using genomic DNA as the template, TCR beta VDJ and CDR3 profiling was carried out. TCRdb re-called the reads through MiXCR, storing one row per CDR3 protein. The sample has around 180,000 distinct CDR3 sequences, roughly 63% seen once. The germline V gene has CDR1 SQVTM and CDR2 ANQGSEA. The CDR3 has 12 amino acids. The sequence was collected from a human donor in good health. Sequencing used sorted CD4+, CD8+, or CD8+CD57+ T cells (not recorded which) from PBMCs. The V gene is TRBV29-1, the J gene TRBJ2-3; TRBD1 agrees at 9 bases. CDR3 nucleotides: TGCGCCGTGGGGACAGGGTCAGATACGCAGTATTTT. Residues: CAVGTGSDTQYF.